The clone carrying this T cell receptor (beta chain) was seen at least ten times. V shed 8 bases and J 5 bases; nucleotides not matched to a gene: 11. The CDR3 extends over 15 amino acids. Germline lookup yields CDR1 MNHEY and CDR2 SVGAGI. Time point reported: sample taken at primary tumor resection. TCRs were sequenced from unsorted whole RNA of tumor, nontumor lung or PBMC. This sample was taken from a study of spatial heterogeneity in lung cancer. The presence of a unique molecular identifier marked each TCR cDNA molecule. Via MiXCR, TCRdb re-called the 5' RACE reads, giving one row per CDR3 protein. Of 50,000 to 65,000 distinct CDR3 sequences listed, 8.4% are singletons.

This TCR came from a female donor with early-stage non-small cell lung cancer. The specimen comprised PBMCs, sampled at surgery. V usage is TRBV6-5 and J usage is TRBJ2-5, with TRBD2 identical over 10 bases. The CDR3 DNA sequence: TGTGCCAGCGGAAGCGGGAGGGGGTTGGGGGAGACCCAGTACTTC. The encoded protein is CASGSGRGLGETQYF.